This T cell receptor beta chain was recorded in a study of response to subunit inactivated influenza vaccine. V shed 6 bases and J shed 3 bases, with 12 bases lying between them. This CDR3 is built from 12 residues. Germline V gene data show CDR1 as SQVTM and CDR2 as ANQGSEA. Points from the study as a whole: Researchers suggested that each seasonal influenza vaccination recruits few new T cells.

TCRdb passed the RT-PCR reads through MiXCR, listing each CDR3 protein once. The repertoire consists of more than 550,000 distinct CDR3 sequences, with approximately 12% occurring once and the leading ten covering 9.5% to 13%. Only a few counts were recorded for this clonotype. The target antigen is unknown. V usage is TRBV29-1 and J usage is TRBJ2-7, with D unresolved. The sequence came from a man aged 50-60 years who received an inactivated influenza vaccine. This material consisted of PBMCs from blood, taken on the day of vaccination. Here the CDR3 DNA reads TGCAGCGTCCAGACACGGAACTACGAGCAGTACTTC. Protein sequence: CSVQTRNYEQYF.